This passage covers 14 T cell receptor beta chains from one sample sequenced in a study of tumor and adjacent non-tumor tissue in lung cancer. No cell sorting was done before RNA was extracted from the tissue. The library came from three nested PCR rounds adapted from ARM-PCR protocols. TCRdb re-derived calls from the multiplex PCR reads in MiXCR, one entry per CDR3 protein. Seen here are about 68,000 distinct CDR3 sequences, approximately 63% observed once, and the top ten hold just over 20%. Sequencing was performed on lung tumor tissue. These receptor sequences come from a man aged 50-59 years with non-small cell lung cancer.

This clonotype was detected ten times or more. This chain joins TRBV29-1 and TRBJ2-1, with a tentative D call TRBD2 (5 bases). The germline gives CDR1 SQVTM, CDR2 ANQGSEA. CDR3 length: 15 amino acids. V lost 4 bases to trimming and J lost 2 bases, with 15 bases between them. DNA of the CDR3: TGCAGCGTTGGTAGCGCAGGCGTCACCTACAATGAGCAGTTCTTC. This sequence encodes CSVGSAGVTYNEQFF.

The V call is TRBV10-2, the J call TRBJ2-2; D remains unclear. The V gene lost 2 bases and the J gene lost 11 bases, with 12 bases spanning the gap. Germline lookup yields CDR1 WSHSY and CDR2 SAAADI. The CDR3 length is 13 residues. In DNA form, the CDR3 reads TGCGCCAGCAGTGAGATCGTTGTTGGTGAGCTGTTTTTT. It translates to CASSEIVVGELFF.

This clonotype was observed a handful of times. This sequence joins TRBV7-9 and TRBJ2-5; unclear D gene. V was clipped by 1 base and J by 0 bases, with 6 bases between them. This CDR3 comprises 14 residues. Per the germline V gene, CDR1 is SEHNR and CDR2 is FQNEAQ (reference sequence). The CDR3 DNA follows: TGTGCCAGCAGCTTAGGGCACCACCAAGAGACCCAGTACTTC. It specifies CASSLGHHQETQYF.

The gene calls are TRBV7-9 and TRBJ2-1; 7 bases match TRBD2. Germline lookup yields CDR1 SEHNR and CDR2 FQNEAQ (reference sequence). The CDR3 covers 15 residues. V lost 5 bases and J lost 3; bases outside the gene matches: 7. The chain's CDR3 is CASSRGSSGYNEQFF. The CDR3 bases are TGTGCCAGCAGCCGCGGGTCTAGCGGCTACAATGAGCAGTTCTTC. The full variable domain, in which reference TRBV7-9 and TRBJ2-1 provide the parts outside the CDR3, is DTGVSQNPRHKITKRGQNVTFRCDPISEHNRLYWYRQTLGQGPEFLTYFQNEAQLEKSRLLSDRFSAERPKGSFSTLEIQRTEQGDSAMYLCASSRGSSGYNEQFFGPGTRLTVL.

Remarks on this clonotype: A much larger clonotype is one base distant, so this may be a read error. The chain couples TRBV4-2 to TRBJ2-3; the match to TRBD2 covers 9 bases. The germline gives CDR1 LGHNA, CDR2 YNFKEQ. J was trimmed by 2 bases and V by 4 bases; bases with no gene match: 13. The CDR3 spans 18 residues. Here the CDR3 reads CASSLKGASGVYTDTQYF. The CDR3 coding sequence is TGTGCCAGCAGCCTAAAGGGGGCTAGCGGGGTCTACACAGATACGCAGTATTTT.

This clonotype has just a few counts. This may stem from a read error, because a much larger clone lies one nucleotide away. The genes are TRBV10-3 and TRBJ2-3, with unresolved D. CDR1 and CDR2 (germline): ENHRY, SYGVKD. The CDR3 spans 13 residues. CDR3 residues: CATSVGNTNTQYF. The CDR3 DNA reads TGTGCCACCTCGGTGGGGAACACAAATACGCAGTATTTT.

A note on this clonotype: A much larger clonotype is one base distant, so this may be a read error. The chain joins TRBV7-8 to TRBJ2-7; TRBD1 matches 9 bases. After removal of 1 base from V and 3 bases from J, the junction contained 7 bases not matched to a gene. Germline assignment: CDR1 SGHVS and CDR2 FQNEAQ. The CDR3 extends over 16 amino acids. The CDR3 region has the DNA TGTGCCAGCAGCTTAGATTCGGGACAGGGTAACTACGAGCAGTACTTC. Protein: CASSLDSGQGNYEQYF.

The chain joins TRBV11-2 to TRBJ2-1; possibly TRBD1 or TRBD2 for D (6 bases each). Germline loops: CDR1 SGHAT, CDR2 FQNNGV. This CDR3 has 14 residues. The CDR3 DNA reads as TGTGCTAGCGGCTTCGGACAGAAATACAATGAGCAGTTCTTC. It specifies CASGFGQKYNEQFF.

The J gene is TRBJ2-5, the V gene TRBV20-1, with 8 bases aligning to TRBD2. Germline CDR1 reads DFQATT; CDR2 reads SNEGSKA (reference sequence). The CDR3 is made up of 16 amino acids. The V segment lost 0 bases and the J segment 0 bases; nucleotides outside the gene matches: 6. CDR3 sequence reads: CSAREPGRGDQETQYF. As DNA, the CDR3 is TGCAGTGCTAGAGAGCCGGGGCGGGGGGACCAAGAGACCCAGTACTTC.

At least ten counts were recorded for this clonotype. J is TRBJ1-6 and V is TRBV4-2, with TRBD1 identical over 9 bases. V was pared by 2 bases and J by 10 bases, with 9 bases of the junction left unmatched. The germline gives CDR1 LGHNA, CDR2 YNFKEQ. This CDR3 has 16 residues. The CDR3 here is CASSQSRDRVYSPLHF. The CDR3 DNA sequence: TGTGCCAGCAGCCAAAGCAGGGACAGGGTGTACTCACCCCTCCACTTT.

This sequence joins TRBV11-2 and TRBJ2-1; D call uncertain. The CDR3 contains 13 residues. Looked up from germline, CDR1 is SGHAT and CDR2 is FQNNGV. The V and J ends lost 0 bases and 9 bases respectively, with 9 bases between them. CDR3 sequence reads: CASSLEGASEQFF. CDR3 bases: TGTGCCAGCAGCTTAGAGGGCGCAAGTGAGCAGTTCTTC.

This clonotype was seen a few times. This sequence may be a read error, since a much larger clone differs from it by one base. CDR3 loop: CANSEGVIQETQYF. CDR3 DNA: TGTGCCAACAGTGAAGGGGTAATCCAAGAGACCCAGTACTTC. The chain recombines TRBV6-1 with TRBJ2-5; tentative D call: TRBD1 (5 bases). Germline V gene lookup returns CDR1 MNHNS and CDR2 SASEGT. The CDR3 extends over 14 amino acids.

Comments on this clonotype: This CDR3 is missing its conserved last phenylalanine or tryptophan, likely due to a read error. The DNA is omitted, as the CDR3 cannot be located on it reliably, and the CDR3 follows TCRdb's listing. The chain recombines TRBV10-2 with TRBJ2-2; the tabulated D call, TRBD2, remains unverified against the DNA. The CDR3 is made up of 14 amino acids, end residues included. Germline V CDR1 and CDR2: WSHSY, SAAADI. The CDR3 spells CSSFQAGVTGELSY.

The CDR3 here is CAWSKGSYEQYF. CDR3 in DNA: TGTGCCTGGAGCAAGGGGTCCTACGAGCAGTACTTC. This rearrangement joins TRBV30 to TRBJ2-7; the D gene is possibly TRBD1 (5 bases). This CDR3 is built from 12 residues. Germline V gene data show CDR1 as GTSNPN and CDR2 as SVGIG (reference sequence). Deletions cut 3 bases from V and 1 base from J, with 7 bases between.